A selection of T cell receptor beta chains follows, all from one sample in a study of blood T cell repertoires in COVID-19. TCRdb keeps only in-frame clones here, not all; method: immunoSEQ multiplex PCR. The top ten clones hold less than 1.5% of a sample with roughly 110,000 clones, around 90% of them seen once. Source material: peripheral blood. The source of these receptors is a woman in her 30s with acute or convalescent COVID-19. Each CDR3 is given without its conserved first and last residue. Each record gives: V gene, CDR3 protein.

TRBV19,ASSVPQGTGELF
TRBV11-2,ASTRGGGGNNEQF
TRBV15,ATSRDRGYEQY
TRBV30,AWTAGGHSPLH
TRBV7-9,ASSHQSGTGVRTEAF
TRBV12-5,ASGKDSLGAQY
TRBV6-5,ASTPPSGGTDTQY
TRBV6-1,ASSEVKGAVNTEAF
TRBV2,ASSLTGLNYGYT
TRBV30,AWRVGGSYEQY
TRBV9,ASSVSRQGNEQY
TRBV6-5,ASSYSDREGQPQH
TRBV4-3,ASSQHDSDTEAF
TRBV4-2,ASSQDRVGGDTQY
TRBV5-4,ASSSQGAVYGYT
TRBV20-1,SALDSYEQY
TRBV21-1,ASSTTWQEKLF
TRBV16,ASSQTLPQGGDEQF
TRBV5-8,ASSNNRAGANVLT
TRBV30,ACSLGTEAF
TRBV3-1/TRBV3-2,ASSQSDRGGYEQY
TRBV28,ASSLGDRRMNTEAF
TRBV21-1,ASNTRGTSQSSYNEQF
TRBV30,AWSVRNQPQH
TRBV7-3,ASSLKGATGELF